This T cell receptor (beta chain) was sequenced in a study of shared clonotypes between healthy human individuals (dated by TCRdb to the early 2020s). With respect to the entire study: The cohort comprised a couple of women and a few men aged 18 to 49 years. Per donor, leukapheresis produced somewhere between about 0.9 and 9.5 billion PBMCs. For each donor, CD4 naive and CD4 memory were each run on three plates, CD8 naive on two plates, and CD8 memory on one plate. To increase sequencing depth and limit assay-specific biases, TCR repertoire library preparation and sequencing were carried out by different laboratories using diverse techniques. Blood TCR repertoires of 5 or 6 healthy adults were deeply sequenced to estimate repertoire size and the extent of clonotype sharing between individuals.

Comment on this clone: Its recognized antigen is unknown. Base-call qualities are not available, and no considerably larger clone is one nucleotide away.

Using the deep immunoSEQ assay, multiplex PCR amplified TCR CDR3 regions from genomic DNA. For each cell subset, the extracted genomic DNA was distributed evenly across all wells of several immunoSEQ 96-well plates, and each plate served as one replicate. For sorted subsets, roughly 200 ng of genomic DNA, equivalent to roughly 33,000 T cell genomes, went into each replicate PCR. Purified libraries were measured with a Qubit 3.0 fluorometer, size-checked on a Bioanalyzer 2100, and measured again with the KAPA Library Quantification kit. A separate single-read 150-cycle Illumina NextSeq 550 flow cell was used to sequence each immunoSEQ 96-well plate. Under the source paper's analysis protocol: Because the immunoSEQ output included only junctional sequences and no quality scores, the filtering could not be the same as the filtering used for full-length reads. Sequences were annotated with PyIR, a Python wrapper for IgBLAST v1.9, and V/J genes and CDR3 were assigned using IMGT germline references. Reads were filtered out if the reads had weak V/J assignments (E-value above 1e-6), no CDR3, stop codons, out-of-frame junctions, or ambiguous translated residues. V3J clonotypes were defined as sequences sharing an identical inferred V gene, J gene, and CDR3 amino acid sequence. Percentage overlap between repertoires was computed as shared unique clonotypes divided by the size of the smaller repertoire. Repertoire richness was assessed with RTK rarefaction, the Chao1 estimator, and Recon v2.1 estimates of unobserved clonotypes. OLGA was used to compute generation probabilities for all TCRbeta clonotypes that the gDNA method yielded from a few donors. This immuneACCESS table, as held by TCRdb, lists in-frame sequences with V and J called but not all clones. Of the missing ones, under half trace to an unresolved V gene in checked studies; the others have no known cause. The V and J calls and clone size were taken over from that table, and D and trimming were inferred from the DNA. In this sample the table shows more than 2 million clones, more than 90% of which occur a single time. The ten largest clones take up over 0.1% of the sample.

The study at large found these results: Based on pairwise subsampling, the degree of clonotype sharing among donors was expected to be affected by sequencing depth. Estimated clonotype richness was generally larger for naive than for memory subsets. Compared with non-shared clonotypes, clonotypes shared by all four sorted-subset donors had higher generation probabilities. Incomplete sequencing was indicated by rarefaction of sorted-subset datasets, despite the large sequencing depth. The small number of donors limited the genetic and exposure-history diversity represented. When four donors were compared, the shared fraction of clonotypes was about 5% for naive CD4, roughly 3.3% for naive CD8, 2.3% for memory CD4, and 0.4% for memory CD8. Sampling was restricted to blood, and TCR repertoires in tissue are likely to differ from TCR repertoires in blood.

The donors were healthy, HIV-negative adults with no recently reported acute infections or vaccinations. All donors were Caucasian adults living in Nashville, Tennessee, USA. Magnetic negative selection was used to enrich CD4+ T cells, after which naive cells were positively selected on CD45RA and the negative fraction became the memory subset. After blood collection by leukapheresis, PBMCs were isolated using Ficoll-Histopaque density gradient centrifugation and then cryopreserved in the vapor phase of liquid nitrogen. Analytical flow cytometry was used to check the purity and quantity of every magnetically sorted T cell population. Each sorted fraction had its genomic DNA isolated and then quantified by UV absorbance on a Nanodrop 2000c. The receptor was isolated from a man between 18 and 29 years old in good health. Sequencing used naive CD4+ T cells sorted from blood. Reading the label with the study, this specimen's cell subset or site is: CD45RA+ positively selected.

The CDR3 reads as follows: CASSRAGQGHYQPQHF. The DNA sequence is TGTGCCAGCAGCAGGGCGGGGCAGGGGCATTATCAGCCCCAGCATTTT. The chain employs TRBV5-6 and TRBJ1-5; the D gene is perhaps TRBD1, from 6 matching bases. The germline V gene encodes CDR1 SGHDT and CDR2 YYEEEE. V loses 4 bases of germline sequence and J loses 5 bases, and the interval between the two ends is 19 bases. The CDR3 runs 16 amino acids, cysteine and phenylalanine included. Solely the CDR3 DNA is kept, with 48 bases framed from the first base. The full variable domain, with segments outside the CDR3 supplied by the reference TRBV5-6 and TRBJ1-5 proteins, appears as DAGVTQSPTHLIKTRGQQVTLRCSPKSGHDTVSWYQQALGQGPQFIFQYYEEEERQRGNFPDRFSGHQFPNYSSELNVNALLLGDSALYLCASSRAGQGHYQPQHFGDGTRLSIL.